This T cell receptor beta chain was found in a study of PD-L1 blockade in urothelial cancer. As for the study in general: Patients' histories included 0 to 3 prior chemotherapy regimens. Once treatment had started, blood was analyzed at 3 weeks (second dose) and again at 6 weeks.

The investigators introduced synthetic TCR analog templates into each PCR as spikes. Sequencing was performed with immunoSEQ multiplex PCR; in TCRdb, only in-frame clones are kept and a portion is missing. The table includes approximately 72,000 clones, approximately 86% detected once. Time point in this sample: pretreatment peripheral blood. CDR3 length: 16 amino acids. V gave up 4 bases and J gave up 1 base; unmatched junction bases: 10. The germline V gene has CDR1 SGDLS and CDR2 YYNGEE. The material was PBMCs, obtained around atezolizumab (anti-PD-L1) treatment. The receptor was derived from a man aged 55 to 70 with urothelial cancer. The chain joins TRBV9 to TRBJ1-2, with TRBD1 matching 7 bases. CDR3 coding DNA: TGTGCCAGCAGCCCCCGAGGACAGGCCGTTAACTATGGCTACACCTTC. Residues: CASSPRGQAVNYGYTF.